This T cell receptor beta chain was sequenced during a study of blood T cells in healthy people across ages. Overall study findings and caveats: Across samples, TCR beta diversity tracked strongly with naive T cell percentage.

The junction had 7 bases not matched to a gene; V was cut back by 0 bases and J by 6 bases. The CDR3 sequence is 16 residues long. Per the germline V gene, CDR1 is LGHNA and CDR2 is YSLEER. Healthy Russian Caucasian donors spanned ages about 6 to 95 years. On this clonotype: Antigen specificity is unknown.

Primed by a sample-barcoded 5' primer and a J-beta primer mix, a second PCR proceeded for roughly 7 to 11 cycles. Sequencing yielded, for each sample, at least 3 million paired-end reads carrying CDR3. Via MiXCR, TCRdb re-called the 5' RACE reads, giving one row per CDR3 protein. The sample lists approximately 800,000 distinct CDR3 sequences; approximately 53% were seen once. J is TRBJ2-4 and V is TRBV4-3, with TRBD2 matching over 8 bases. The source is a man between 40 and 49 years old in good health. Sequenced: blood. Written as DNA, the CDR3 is TGCGCCAGCAGCCAAGATCGGGGGGGGTGGGGAAACATTCAGTACTTC. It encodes CASSQDRGGWGNIQYF.